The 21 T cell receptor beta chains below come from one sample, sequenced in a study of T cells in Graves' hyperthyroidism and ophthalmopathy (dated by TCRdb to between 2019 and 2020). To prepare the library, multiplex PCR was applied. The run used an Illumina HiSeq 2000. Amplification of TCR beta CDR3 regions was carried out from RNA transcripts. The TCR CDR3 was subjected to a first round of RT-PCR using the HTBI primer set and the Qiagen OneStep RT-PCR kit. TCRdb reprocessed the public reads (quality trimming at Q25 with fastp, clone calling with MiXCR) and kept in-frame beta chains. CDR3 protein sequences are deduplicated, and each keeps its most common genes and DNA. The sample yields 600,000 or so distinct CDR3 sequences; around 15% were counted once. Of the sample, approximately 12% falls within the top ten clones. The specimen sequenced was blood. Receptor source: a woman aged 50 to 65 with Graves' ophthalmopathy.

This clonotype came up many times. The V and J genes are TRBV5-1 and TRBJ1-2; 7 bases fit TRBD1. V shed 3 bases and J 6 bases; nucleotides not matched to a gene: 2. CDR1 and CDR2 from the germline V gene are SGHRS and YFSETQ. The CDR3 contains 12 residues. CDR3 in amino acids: CASSSTGDGYTF. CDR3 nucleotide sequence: TGCGCCAGCAGCTCCACAGGGGATGGCTACACCTTC.

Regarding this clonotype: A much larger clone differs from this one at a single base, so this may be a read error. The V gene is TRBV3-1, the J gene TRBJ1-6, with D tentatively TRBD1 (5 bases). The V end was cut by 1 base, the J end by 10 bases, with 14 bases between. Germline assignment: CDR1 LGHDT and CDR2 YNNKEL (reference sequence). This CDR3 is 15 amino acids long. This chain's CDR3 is CASSQAGRPESPLHF. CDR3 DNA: TGTGCCAGCAGCCAAGCGGGACGGCCGGAATCACCCCTCCACTTT.

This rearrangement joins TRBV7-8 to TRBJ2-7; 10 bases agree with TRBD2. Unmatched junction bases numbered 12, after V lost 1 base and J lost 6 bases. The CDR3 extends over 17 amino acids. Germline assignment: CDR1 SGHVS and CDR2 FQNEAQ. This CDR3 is CASSLGGGASGRLEQYF. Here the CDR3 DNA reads TGTGCCAGCAGCTTAGGAGGGGGGGCTAGCGGGAGACTCGAGCAGTACTTC.

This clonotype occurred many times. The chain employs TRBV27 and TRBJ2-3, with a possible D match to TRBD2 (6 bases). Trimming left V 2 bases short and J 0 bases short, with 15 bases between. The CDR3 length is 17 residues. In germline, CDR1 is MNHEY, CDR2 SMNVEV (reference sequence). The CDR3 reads CASSLRARGTSTDTQYF. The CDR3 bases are TGTGCCAGCAGTTTAAGGGCGCGGGGTACTAGCACAGATACGCAGTATTTT.

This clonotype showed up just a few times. Here the CDR3 DNA reads TGTGCCAGCACCTCCGGGACGACTGCCTACGAGCAGTACTTC. This sequence encodes CASTSGTTAYEQYF. The rearrangement joins TRBV6-1 to TRBJ2-7, with D perhaps matching TRBD1 or TRBD2 (5 bases each). The length of the CDR3 is 14 residues. Per the germline V gene, CDR1 is MNHNS and CDR2 is SASEGT. V lost 7 bases and J lost 2, with 15 bases in between.

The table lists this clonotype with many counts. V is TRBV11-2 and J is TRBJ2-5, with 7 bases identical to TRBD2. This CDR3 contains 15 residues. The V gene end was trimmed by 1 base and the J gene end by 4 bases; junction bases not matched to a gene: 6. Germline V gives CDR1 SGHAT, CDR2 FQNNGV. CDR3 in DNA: TGTGCCAGCAGCTTAGTGCAGGGAGGGTCAGAGACCCAGTACTTC. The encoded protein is CASSLVQGGSETQYF.

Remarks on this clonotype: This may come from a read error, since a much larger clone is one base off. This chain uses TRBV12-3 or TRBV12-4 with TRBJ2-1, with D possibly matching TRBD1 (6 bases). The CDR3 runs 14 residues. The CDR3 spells CASGLVGGYNEQFF. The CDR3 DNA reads TGTGCCAGCGGTTTAGTAGGGGGCTACAATGAGCAGTTCTTC.

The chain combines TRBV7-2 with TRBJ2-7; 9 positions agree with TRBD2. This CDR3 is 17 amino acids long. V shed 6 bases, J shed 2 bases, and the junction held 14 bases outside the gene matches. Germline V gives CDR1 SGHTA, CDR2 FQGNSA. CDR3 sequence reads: CASSYKASGTPPYEQYF. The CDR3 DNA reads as TGTGCCAGCAGTTATAAGGCTAGCGGGACGCCCCCCTACGAGCAGTACTTC.

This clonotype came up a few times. The CDR3 DNA is TGTGCCAGCAGCTTAAGTGGAACCAATGAGCAGTTCTTC. Protein product: CASSLSGTNEQFF. The J gene is TRBJ2-1, the V gene TRBV7-2, with unresolved D. Germline V gene sequence: CDR1 SGHTA, CDR2 FQGNSA. This CDR3 is 13 amino acids long. V was cut by 2 bases and J by 6 bases, with 8 bases left in between.

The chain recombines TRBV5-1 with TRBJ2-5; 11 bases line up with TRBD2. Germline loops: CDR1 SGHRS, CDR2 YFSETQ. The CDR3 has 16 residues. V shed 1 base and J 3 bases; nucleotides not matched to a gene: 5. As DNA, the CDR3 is TGCGCCAGCAGCTTGTGGGCTAGCGGGAGGAAAGAGACCCAGTACTTC. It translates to CASSLWASGRKETQYF.

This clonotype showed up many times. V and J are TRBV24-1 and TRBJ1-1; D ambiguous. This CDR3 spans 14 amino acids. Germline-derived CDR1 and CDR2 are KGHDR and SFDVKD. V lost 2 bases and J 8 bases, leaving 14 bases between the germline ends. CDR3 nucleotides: TGTGCCACCAGTGATTCGGACCACCGGAGGGAAGCTTTCTTT. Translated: CATSDSDHRREAFF.

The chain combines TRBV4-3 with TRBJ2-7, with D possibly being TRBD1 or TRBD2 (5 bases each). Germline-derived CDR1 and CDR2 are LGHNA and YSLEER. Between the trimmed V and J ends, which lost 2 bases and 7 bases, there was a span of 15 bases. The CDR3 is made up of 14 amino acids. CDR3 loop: CASSQHEGLGEQYF. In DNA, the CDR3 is TGCGCCAGCAGCCAACATGAGGGGTTGGGAGAGCAGTACTTC.

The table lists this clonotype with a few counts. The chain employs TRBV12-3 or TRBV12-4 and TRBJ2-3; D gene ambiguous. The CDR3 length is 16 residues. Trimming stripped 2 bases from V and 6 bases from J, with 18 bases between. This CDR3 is CASSLSPPWATDTQYF. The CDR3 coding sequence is TGTGCCAGCAGTTTATCCCCCCCGTGGGCCACGGATACGCAGTATTTT.

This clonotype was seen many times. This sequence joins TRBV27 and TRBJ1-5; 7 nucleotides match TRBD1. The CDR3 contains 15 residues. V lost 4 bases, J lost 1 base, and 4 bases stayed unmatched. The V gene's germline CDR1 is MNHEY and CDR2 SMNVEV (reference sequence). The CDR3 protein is CASSSGTVSNQPQHF. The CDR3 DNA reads TGTGCCAGCAGTTCCGGGACAGTGAGCAATCAGCCCCAGCATTTT.

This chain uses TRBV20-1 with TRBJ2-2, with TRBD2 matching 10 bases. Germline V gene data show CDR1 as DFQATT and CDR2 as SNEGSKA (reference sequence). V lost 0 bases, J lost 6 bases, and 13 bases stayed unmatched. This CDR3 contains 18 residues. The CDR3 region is CSAREPGRPSGRPGELFF. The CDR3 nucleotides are TGCAGTGCTAGAGAACCGGGACGGCCTAGCGGGAGACCCGGGGAGCTGTTTTTT.

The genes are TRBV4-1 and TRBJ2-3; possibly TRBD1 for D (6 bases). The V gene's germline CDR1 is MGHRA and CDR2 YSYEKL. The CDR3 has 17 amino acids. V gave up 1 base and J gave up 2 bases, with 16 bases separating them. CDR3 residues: CASSQVGNRAHTDTQYF. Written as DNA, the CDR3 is TGCGCCAGCAGCCAAGTAGGTAACAGGGCTCACACAGATACGCAGTATTTT.

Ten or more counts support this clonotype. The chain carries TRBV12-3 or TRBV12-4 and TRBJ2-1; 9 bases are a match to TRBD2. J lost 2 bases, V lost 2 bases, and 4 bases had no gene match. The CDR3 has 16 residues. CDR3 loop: CASSLYSGRTYNEQFF. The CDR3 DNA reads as TGTGCCAGCAGTTTATATAGCGGGAGAACCTACAATGAGCAGTTCTTC.

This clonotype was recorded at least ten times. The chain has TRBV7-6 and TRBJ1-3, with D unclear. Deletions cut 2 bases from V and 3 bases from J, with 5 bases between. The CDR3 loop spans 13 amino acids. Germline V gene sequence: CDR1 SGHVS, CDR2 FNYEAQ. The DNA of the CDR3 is TGTGCCAGCAGCTTAAGGGATGGAAACACCATATATTTT. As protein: CASSLRDGNTIYF. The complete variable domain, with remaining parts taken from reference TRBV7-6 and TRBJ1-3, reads GAGVSQSPRYKVTKRGQDVALRCDPISGHVSLYWYRQALGQGPEFLTYFNYEAQQDKSGLPNDRFSAERPEGSISTLTIQRTEQRDSAMYRCASSLRDGNTIYFGEGSWLTVV.

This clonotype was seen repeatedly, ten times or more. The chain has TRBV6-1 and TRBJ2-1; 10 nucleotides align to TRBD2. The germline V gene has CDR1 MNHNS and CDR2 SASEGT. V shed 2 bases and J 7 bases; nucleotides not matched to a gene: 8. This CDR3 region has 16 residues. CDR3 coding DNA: TGTGCCAGCAGTGAATCCGCAGCGGGAGGGGTTAATGAGCAGTTCTTC. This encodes CASSESAAGGVNEQFF.

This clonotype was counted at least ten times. The CDR3 bases are TGTGCCAGCAGCTCCGGCGGCGGGAGAAGCGACGAGCAGTACTTC. As protein: CASSSGGGRSDEQYF. The chain is built from TRBV7-9 and TRBJ2-7; 7 bases match TRBD2. The J segment lost 5 bases and the V segment lost 4 bases, leaving 11 bases of the junction unmatched. Germline V gene data show CDR1 as SEHNR and CDR2 as FQNEAQ (reference sequence). The CDR3 sequence is 15 residues long.

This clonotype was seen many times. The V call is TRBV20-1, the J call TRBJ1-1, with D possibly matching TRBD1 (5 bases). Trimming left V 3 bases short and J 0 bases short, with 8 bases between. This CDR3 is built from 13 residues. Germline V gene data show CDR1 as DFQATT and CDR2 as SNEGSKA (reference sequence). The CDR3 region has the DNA TGCAGTGCTAGCTGGGGGGTGAACACTGAAGCTTTCTTT. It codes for CSASWGVNTEAFF.